Listed here are 18 T cell receptor beta chains from one sample, sequenced in a study of blood T cell repertoires in COVID-19. Here immunoSEQ multiplex PCR was the method, and the copy in TCRdb shows in-frame clones only, minus some. The sample lists about 140,000 clones, over 60% seen once, with roughly 2.9% in the top ten. Source material: PBMCs or T cells enriched from blood (not recorded which). Receptors were obtained from a woman between 50 and 59 years old who had recovered from COVID-19.

The chain recombines TRBV24-1 with TRBJ2-1; possibly TRBD1 for D (7 bases). V dropped 5 bases and J dropped 4 bases, with 14 bases sitting between them. CDR1 KGHDR and CDR2 SFDVKD come from the germline V gene. This CDR3 contains 15 residues. The CDR3 DNA is TGTGCCACCAGTGGTGGGCAGGGGGGATACAATGAGCAGTTCTTC. Amino acid sequence: CATSGGQGGYNEQFF.

The chain has TRBV6-5 and TRBJ1-4; D might be TRBD1 (6 bases). V gave up 5 bases and J gave up 7 bases, with 17 bases separating them. The germline gives CDR1 MNHEY, CDR2 SVGAGI. The CDR3 sequence is 15 residues long. The CDR3 region is CASSNLGGRGEKLFF. The CDR3 DNA follows: TGTGCCAGCAGTAACCTTGGGGGCCGCGGTGAAAAACTGTTTTTT.

V is TRBV27 and J is TRBJ2-1, with 9 bases that match TRBD2. CDR3 size: 17 residues. Germline CDR1 and CDR2: MNHEY and SMNVEV (reference sequence). Trimming took 1 base from V and 0 from J; bases not matched to a gene: 4. CDR3 in amino acids: CASSLYGSGSSYNEQFF. CDR3 sequence (DNA): TGTGCCAGCAGTTTATATGGTAGCGGGAGCTCCTACAATGAGCAGTTCTTC.

The chain combines TRBV6-1 with TRBJ1-1, with D possibly TRBD1 on 6 matching bases. The germline CDR1 and CDR2 sequences are MNHNS and SASEGT. Trimming shortened V by 4 bases and J by 1 base, and 25 bases separated the two germline ends. This CDR3 has 19 amino acids. CDR3 in amino acids: CASSVDVWEGGSRNTEAFF. Here the CDR3 DNA reads TGTGCCAGCAGTGTCGATGTTTGGGAGGGGGGGTCTCGGAACACTGAAGCTTTCTTT.

This clone appeared once. V gene TRBV19 combines with J gene TRBJ2-7; 9 nucleotides agree with TRBD1. Germline V gene sequence: CDR1 LNHDA, CDR2 SQIVND (reference sequence). V lost 4 bases to trimming and J lost 2 bases; unmatched junction nucleotides: 3. CDR3 length: 14 amino acids. The CDR3 coding sequence is TGTGCCAGTAGTACTCGGACAGGGGCCTACGAGCAGTACTTC. Amino acid sequence: CASSTRTGAYEQYF.

The chain joins TRBV28 to TRBJ2-3, with D possibly being TRBD2 (5 bases). The CDR3 has 15 amino acids. Germline loops: CDR1 MDHEN, CDR2 SYDVKM. V was trimmed by 5 bases and J by 0 bases, leaving 12 bases between them. CDR3: CASSGRWESTDTQYF. The CDR3 nucleotides are TGTGCCAGCAGTGGCAGGTGGGAGAGCACAGATACGCAGTATTTT.

The chain is built from TRBV6-5 and TRBJ1-4, with TRBD1 matching over 7 bases. From germline, CDR1 is MNHEY and CDR2 SVGAGI. The V segment lost 5 bases and the J segment 10 bases; nucleotides outside the gene matches: 4. The CDR3 has 12 amino acids. CDR3 nucleotide sequence: TGTGCCAGCAGTACGGGACAGAGAAAACTGTTTTTT. The encoded protein is CASSTGQRKLFF.

The J gene is TRBJ2-7, the V gene TRBV27, with D hard to call. The CDR3 is 13 residues long. The V gene lost 3 bases and the J gene lost 5 bases, with 11 bases spanning the gap. Germline V lookup: CDR1 MNHEY, CDR2 SMNVEV (reference sequence). CDR3 loop: CASSFMELDEQYF. The CDR3 coding sequence is TGTGCCAGCAGTTTCATGGAGTTGGACGAGCAGTACTTC.

This clone is a singleton in its sample. The V and J genes are TRBV19 and TRBJ1-5, with D possibly matching TRBD1 (6 bases). This CDR3 spans 15 amino acids. Trimming left V 3 bases short and J 3 bases short, with 12 bases between. The germline CDR1 and CDR2 sequences are LNHDA and SQIVND (reference sequence). The CDR3 sequence: CASSIGGQPNQPQHF. CDR3 DNA: TGTGCCAGTAGTATTGGCGGACAGCCCAATCAGCCCCAGCATTTT.

The chain employs TRBV21-1 and TRBJ2-7; TRBD2 is taken as the D call from the table, unchecked against the DNA. TRBV21-1 is flagged as a pseudogene. The CDR3 has 17 residues. CDR3 residues: CASRGTSGRPKLYEQYF. The CDR3 nucleotides are TGTGCCAGCAGGGGGACTAGCGGCCGACCAAAGCTCTACGAGCAGTACTTC.

The rearrangement uses TRBV28 and TRBJ2-1; D is possibly TRBD2 (5 bases). Germline-derived CDR1 and CDR2 are MDHEN and SYDVKM. The CDR3 is 14 amino acids. V was cut by 6 bases and J by 7 bases, with 16 bases left in between. The CDR3 protein is CASSPWSGVNEQFF. The DNA of the CDR3 is TGTGCCAGCAGCCCCTGGTCCGGGGTAAATGAGCAGTTCTTC.

V is TRBV6-1 and J is TRBJ1-1; TRBD1 agrees at 10 bases. The CDR3 spans 17 residues. Germline values: CDR1 MNHNS, CDR2 SASEGT. V shed 0 bases and J 3 bases; nucleotides not matched to a gene: 7. CDR3 DNA: TGTGCCAGCAGTGAAGCGACAGGGGGCGGTAGGGACACTGAAGCTTTCTTT. Encoded protein: CASSEATGGGRDTEAFF.

V gene TRBV18 combines with J gene TRBJ1-1; the D gene is possibly TRBD1 (6 bases). Germline V CDR1 and CDR2: KGHSH, LQKENI. Trimming took 6 bases from V and 3 from J, leaving 8 bases between them. The CDR3 sequence is 12 residues long. CDR3 bases: TGTGCCAGCTCGTACAGGGACACTGAAGCTTTCTTT. Its protein product is CASSYRDTEAFF. The full variable domain, in which reference TRBV18 and TRBJ1-1 provide the parts outside the CDR3, is NAGVMQNPRHLVRRRGQEARLRCSPMKGHSHVYWYRQLPEEGLKFMVYLQKENIIDESGMPKERFSAEFPKEGPSILRIQQVVRGDSAAYFCASSYRDTEAFFGQGTRLTVV.

This clone was observed a handful of times. The chain carries TRBV3-1 (or the pseudogene TRBV3-2) and TRBJ1-4; possibly TRBD1 for D (6 bases). V lost 0 bases and J 7 bases, leaving 15 bases between the germline ends. Germline-derived CDR1 and CDR2 are LGHDT and YNNKEL (reference sequence). This CDR3 spans 16 amino acids. CDR3 protein: CASSQDPQGPGEKLFF. CDR3 DNA: TGTGCCAGCAGCCAAGATCCTCAGGGGCCGGGTGAAAAACTGTTTTTT.

The chain employs TRBV28 and TRBJ2-2; 13 nucleotides line up with TRBD2. The V and J ends lost 5 bases and 1 base, in that order; junction bases with no gene match: 16. Germline CDR1 and CDR2: MDHEN and SYDVKM. The CDR3 extends over 21 amino acids. CDR3 sequence: CASSQPSGLAGYWLNTGELFF. For the CDR3, the DNA is TGTGCCAGCAGTCAACCCTCGGGACTAGCGGGATATTGGTTGAACACCGGGGAGCTGTTTTTT.

The chain links TRBV27 to TRBJ2-1; 8 nucleotides line up with TRBD2. The CDR3 has 13 amino acids. After removal of 6 bases from V and 8 bases from J, the junction contained 6 bases not matched to a gene. Germline V gene sequence: CDR1 MNHEY, CDR2 SMNVEV (reference sequence). The CDR3 DNA follows: TGTGCCAGCAGGGGACTAGGGGTAGATGAGCAGTTCTTC. It is translated as CASRGLGVDEQFF.

This rearrangement joins TRBV30 to TRBJ1-6; 7 positions match TRBD1. The V gene end was trimmed by 2 bases and the J gene end by 11 bases; junction bases not matched to a gene: 6. The CDR3 contains 13 residues. Germline values: CDR1 GTSNPN, CDR2 SVGIG (reference sequence). CDR3 bases: TGTGCCTGGAGTAGGGACAGACGGGCACCCCTCCACTTT. It is translated as CAWSRDRRAPLHF. The full variable domain, completed using reference TRBV30 and TRBJ1-6, is SQTIHQWPATLVQPVGSPLSLECTVEGTSNPNLYWYRQAAGRGLQLLFYSVGIGQISSEVPQNLSASRPQDRQFILSSKKLLLSDSGFYLCAWSRDRRAPLHFGNGTRLTVT.

The chain uses TRBV5-1 and TRBJ2-6; maybe TRBD1 (6 bases). The V end lost 6 bases, the J end lost 4 bases, and 14 bases lay between the germline ends. Germline V lookup: CDR1 SGHRS, CDR2 YFSETQ. The CDR3 has 15 amino acids. In DNA, the CDR3 is TGCGCCAGCACCCCAGGGACAAGAGGGGCCAACGTCCTGACTTTC. The encoded protein is CASTPGTRGANVLTF.